This T cell receptor beta chain stems from a study of cytomegalovirus exposure and HLA in healthy donors. About this clone itself: The target antigen is unknown.

Germline V gene sequence: CDR1 SGHTA, CDR2 FQGTGA. The V segment lost 5 bases and the J segment 1 base; nucleotides outside the gene matches: 8. The CDR3 has 15 residues. Study results and limitations: In a later analysis, TCR association rates varied by HLA locus: DRB1 most, HLA-C fewest.

Primers: 60 Vbeta forward and 13 Jbeta reverse. Original analysis: An analysis that came later counted 80 million or so unique TCR beta chains, approximately 10 million shared. Clones were read by immunoSEQ multiplex PCR, and TCRdb kept only the in-frame ones, dropping some. That table is the source of V, J and clone size, and D and trimming were worked out from the DNA. The top ten clones hold more than 2% of a sample with 160,000 or so clones, 60% to 80% of them seen once. This receptor was obtained from a man between 60 and 75 years old in good health and CMV-seronegative. This chain joins TRBV7-3 and TRBJ2-7; TRBD2 matches at 7 bases. The sample comprised PBMCs. CDR3 in DNA: TGTGCCAGCAGCGTCGAGCGGGGCCAGTCCTACGAGCAGTACTTC. As protein: CASSVERGQSYEQYF.